This T cell receptor (beta chain) was captured in a study of CD8+ T cells in alopecia areata. The V gene lost 6 bases and the J gene lost 4 bases, with 5 bases spanning the gap. Looked up from germline, CDR1 is MNHEY and CDR2 is SVGAGI. This CDR3 comprises 11 residues. cDNA prepared by RNA extraction and subsequent reverse transcription served as the template for sequencing. The repertoire was sequenced with immunoSEQ multiplex PCR; TCRdb's copy has only in-frame clones and lacks some. The sample consists of 150,000 or so clones, approximately 45% of them appearing once. The receptor was isolated from a human donor with alopecia areata. This rearrangement joins TRBV6-5 to TRBJ2-3; no definite D call. What was sequenced was CD4+ T cells sorted from blood. The CDR3 here is CASREADTQYF. The DNA of the CDR3 is TGTGCCAGCAGAGAAGCAGATACGCAGTATTTT.